This passage covers 26 T cell receptor beta chains from one sample sequenced in a study of naive and memory T cell subsets. General observations from the study: Possibly reflecting memory cells re-expressing CD45RA, a few larger clonotypes occurred in naive repertoires, especially CD8.

For these receptors, no antigen is known. Two oligonucleotides, mixed equimolar, formed the beta constant-region primer covering TRBC1 and TRBC2. Ligated cDNA was amplified by four rounds of PCR with nested alpha and beta constant-region primers and SP2. Each CDR3 protein is one row after TCRdb ran MiXCR on the UMI-ligation and nested PCR reads. Here the sample spans about 150,000 distinct CDR3 sequences, approximately 22% being singletons. Material: naive CD4+ T cells from blood. These receptors were collected from a human donor in good health.

The chain employs TRBV6-6 and TRBJ1-5; D is perhaps TRBD1 (5 bases). The CDR3 has 15 amino acids. Germline V CDR1 and CDR2: MNHNY, SVGAGI (reference sequence). Trimming left V 2 bases short and J 4 bases short, with 12 bases between. The CDR3 protein is CASSYPDSSNQPQHF. Here the CDR3 DNA reads TGTGCCAGCAGTTACCCAGACAGTAGTAATCAGCCCCAGCATTTT.

V gene TRBV12-3 or TRBV12-4 combines with J gene TRBJ1-2; D remains unclear. With 6 bases removed from V and 7 bases from J, the gap between germline ends came to 18 bases. This CDR3 spans 14 amino acids. CDR3 amino acids: CASSTLGLGTGYTF. The CDR3 region has the DNA TGTGCCAGCAGCACCTTGGGTCTCGGAACTGGCTACACCTTC.

This clonotype has just a few counts. V is TRBV29-1 and J is TRBJ2-1; perhaps TRBD1 as D (6 bases). CDR3 length equals 15 residues. Germline lookup yields CDR1 SQVTM and CDR2 ANQGSEA. Trimming took 3 bases from V and 5 from J, leaving 17 bases between them. The CDR3 here is CSVDPVGGKNNEQFF. Written as DNA, the CDR3 is TGCAGCGTTGATCCTGTAGGGGGAAAAAACAATGAGCAGTTCTTC.

The chain carries TRBV9 and TRBJ2-3; no definite D call. Germline CDR1 reads SGDLS; CDR2 reads YYNGEE. This CDR3 has 13 amino acids. V was cut by 0 bases and J by 2 bases, with 4 bases left in between. CDR3 loop: CASSVEPTDTQYF. CDR3 in DNA: TGTGCCAGCAGCGTAGAACCCACAGATACGCAGTATTTT.

The CDR3 loop reads CASSEGTGNTIYF. CDR3 bases: TGTGCCAGCAGTGAGGGCACTGGAAACACCATATATTTT. This sequence joins TRBV6-4 and TRBJ1-3; no definite D call. Germline CDR1 and CDR2: MRHNA and SNTAGT. This CDR3 is built from 13 residues. Trimming removed 3 bases at V and 2 bases at J, with 5 bases between.

The rearrangement joins TRBV12-3 or TRBV12-4 to TRBJ2-6; D remains unclear. Trimming pared 2 bases from V and 0 bases from J, leaving 11 bases between. The CDR3 sequence is 17 residues long. DNA of the CDR3: TGTGCCAGCAGTTTAAGAGGCACAAGCTCTGGGGCCAACGTCCTGACTTTC. Translation: CASSLRGTSSGANVLTF.

This clonotype was observed a handful of times. J is TRBJ2-2 and V is TRBV13; 7 nucleotides agree with TRBD1. The CDR3 runs to 17 residues. V lost 2 bases, J lost 3 bases, and 9 bases stayed unmatched. From germline, CDR1 is PRHDT and CDR2 FYEKMQ (reference sequence). The CDR3 spells CASSLQTGTVYTGELFF. The CDR3 nucleotides read TGTGCCAGCAGCTTACAAACCGGGACAGTATACACCGGGGAGCTGTTTTTT.

This clonotype was recorded at least ten times. A read error may produce the germline difference seen at one junction end. The chain has TRBV24-1 and TRBJ2-7, with D possibly TRBD1 on 5 matching bases. Germline loops: CDR1 KGHDR, CDR2 SFDVKD. The CDR3 runs 14 residues. The CDR3 DNA follows: TGTGCCACCAGCCCCCGGACACACTCCCACGAGCAGTACTTC. It is translated as CATSPRTHSHEQYF.

The chain joins TRBV29-1 to TRBJ2-1; TRBD2 aligns across 13 bases. Germline trimming cut 1 base from V and 4 bases from J; bases unmatched to any gene: 4. Germline assignment: CDR1 SQVTM and CDR2 ANQGSEA. CDR3 length: 16 residues. DNA for the CDR3: TGCAGCGTTGAAGGTGGACTAGCGGGGGAGTACAATGAGCAGTTCTTC. Residues: CSVEGGLAGEYNEQFF.

The sample holds a few counts of this clonotype. V and J are TRBV5-1 and TRBJ2-7; a possible D gene is TRBD1 (5 bases). Trimming pared 4 bases from V and 6 bases from J, leaving 11 bases between. The germline V gene encodes CDR1 SGHRS and CDR2 YFSETQ. The CDR3 covers 12 residues. The CDR3 DNA sequence: TGCGCCAGCAGCCAATATAGGGGCGAGCAGTACTTC. Its protein product is CASSQYRGEQYF.

The V and J genes are TRBV29-1 and TRBJ1-3; possible D gene TRBD1, 5 bases. The V gene's germline CDR1 is SQVTM and CDR2 ANQGSEA. The CDR3 runs to 14 residues. The V and J ends lost 6 bases and 0 bases respectively, with 12 bases between them. The CDR3 DNA reads TGCAGCGTAATGCAGGGCTACTCTGGAAACACCATATATTTT. This translates into CSVMQGYSGNTIYF.

The genes are TRBV27 and TRBJ2-7, with D perhaps TRBD1 or TRBD2 (5 bases each). The CDR3 covers 13 residues. V was trimmed by 6 bases and J by 2 bases, leaving 11 bases between them. Germline assignment: CDR1 MNHEY and CDR2 SMNVEV (reference sequence). CDR3 sequence: CASRGRGAYEQYF. The DNA for the CDR3 is TGTGCCAGCAGGGGACGAGGGGCCTACGAGCAGTACTTC.

The chain is built from TRBV20-1 and TRBJ2-1, with 10 bases aligning to TRBD2. This CDR3 has 18 amino acids. Germline assignment: CDR1 DFQATT and CDR2 SNEGSKA (reference sequence). V was clipped by 0 bases and J by 0 bases; unmatched bases: 8. CDR3 nucleotides: TGCAGTGCTAGAGATGGAAGGAGCGGGAGGGGCTCCTACAATGAGCAGTTCTTC. Translating gives CSARDGRSGRGSYNEQFF.

The CDR3 bases are TGTGCCAGCAGCACAGTTCCGACAGGGAGGACCACTGAAGCTTTCTTT. It codes for CASSTVPTGRTTEAFF. The V gene is TRBV5-4, the J gene TRBJ1-1; 7 bases are shared with TRBD1. This CDR3 region has 16 residues. The V gene's germline CDR1 is SGHNT and CDR2 YYREEE (reference sequence). The V gene end was trimmed by 4 bases and the J gene end by 4 bases; junction bases not matched to a gene: 13.

This clonotype came up a few times. V is TRBV5-4 and J is TRBJ2-1; 8 bases map to TRBD2. V was pared by 5 bases and J by 6 bases, with 7 bases of the junction left unmatched. There are 14 residues in the CDR3. Germline assignment: CDR1 SGHNT and CDR2 YYREEE (reference sequence). CDR3 loop: CASRREGGGNEQFF. The CDR3 DNA is TGTGCCAGCAGACGGGAGGGCGGTGGCAATGAGCAGTTCTTC.

This clonotype was seen many times. The V call is TRBV10-3, the J call TRBJ2-1; TRBD1 is a possible D gene (6 bases). Trimming took off 2 bases at V and 5 bases at J, with 16 bases between the two ends. CDR1 is ENHRY, CDR2 SYGVKD, per germline. This CDR3 has 16 residues. The CDR3 here is CAISELDRTGNNEQFF. The CDR3 DNA is TGTGCCATCAGTGAGCTGGACAGAACAGGAAACAATGAGCAGTTCTTC.

The J gene is TRBJ1-4, the V gene TRBV5-1, with a tentative D call TRBD1 (5 bases). V was cut by 2 bases and J by 0 bases, with 8 bases left in between. The CDR3 length is 15 residues. The V gene's germline CDR1 is SGHRS and CDR2 YFSETQ. The CDR3 is CASSFRGATNEKLFF. The CDR3 nucleotides are TGCGCCAGCAGCTTTAGAGGGGCAACTAATGAAAAACTGTTTTTT. Combining the CDR3 with reference TRBV5-1 and TRBJ1-4 gives the whole variable domain KAGVTQTPRYLIKTRGQQVTLSCSPISGHRSVSWYQQTPGQGLQFLFEYFSETQRNKGNFPGRFSGRQFSNSRSEMNVSTLELGDSALYLCASSFRGATNEKLFFGSGTQLSVL.

This clonotype was observed a few times. The chain carries TRBV10-3 and TRBJ2-1, with D possibly being TRBD2 (5 bases). CDR3 length: 18 residues. Germline V lookup: CDR1 ENHRY, CDR2 SYGVKD. V was trimmed by 3 bases and J by 7 bases, leaving 25 bases between them. The CDR3: CAISDISQRAARGNEQFF. The CDR3 nucleotides are TGTGCCATCAGTGATATTTCCCAACGAGCGGCTAGAGGTAATGAGCAGTTCTTC.

This clonotype has at least ten counts. V gene TRBV6-1 combines with J gene TRBJ2-1; unclear D gene. V dropped 7 bases and J dropped 13 bases, with 17 bases sitting between them. Germline CDR1 is MNHNS and CDR2 is SASEGT. The CDR3 totals 12 residues. The DNA for the CDR3 is TGTGCCAGCAAGGATGGGGTGATAGGTCAGTTCTTC. Protein: CASKDGVIGQFF.

This clonotype was seen a handful of times. The chain uses TRBV18 and TRBJ1-4, with D unresolved. With 3 bases removed from V and 7 bases from J, the gap between germline ends came to 9 bases. Germline CDR1 is KGHSH and CDR2 is LQKENI. The CDR3 has 13 residues. The CDR3 nucleotides are TGTGCCAGCTCACCTGGACTTAGTGAAAAACTGTTTTTT. Translation: CASSPGLSEKLFF.

This clonotype turned up a few times. The chain employs TRBV6-5 and TRBJ1-1; D is unclear. In germline, CDR1 is MNHEY, CDR2 SVGAGI. Trimming shortened V by 6 bases and J by 7 bases, and 12 bases separated the two germline ends. The CDR3 covers 12 residues. CDR3 in DNA: TGTGCCAGCAGCCGTCCCTCGAATGAAGCTTTCTTT. It encodes CASSRPSNEAFF.

The chain recombines TRBV7-2 with TRBJ1-1; 8 nucleotides line up with TRBD1. The CDR3 has 16 amino acids. Germline CDR1 SGHTA, CDR2 FQGNSA. V was clipped by 3 bases and J by 4 bases; unmatched bases: 10. As DNA, the CDR3 is TGTGCCAGCAGCTTGTTCCGAACAGGGGGGAGCACTGAAGCTTTCTTT. Translation: CASSLFRTGGSTEAFF. Full variable domain (rest looked up from reference TRBV7-2 and TRBJ1-1): GAGVSQSPSNKVTEKGKDVELRCDPISGHTALYWYRQSLGQGLEFLIYFQGNSAPDKSGLPSDRFSAERTGGSVSTLTIQRTQQEDSAVYLCASSLFRTGGSTEAFFGQGTRLTVV.

The rearrangement links TRBV28 to TRBJ2-4; D gene uncertain. Looked up from germline, CDR1 is MDHEN and CDR2 is SYDVKM. The length of the CDR3 is 13 residues. V was shortened by 7 bases and J by 0 bases, with 7 bases between the two germline ends. The CDR3 spells CASKVLAKNIQYF. CDR3 DNA: TGTGCCAGCAAGGTCCTAGCCAAAAACATTCAGTACTTC.

This clonotype turned up a few times. V and J are TRBV28 and TRBJ2-1; the D gene is possibly TRBD1 (5 bases). Between the trimmed V and J ends, which lost 6 bases and 12 bases, there was a span of 15 bases. The CDR3 spans 12 residues. Germline V gives CDR1 MDHEN, CDR2 SYDVKM. CDR3 coding DNA: TGTGCCAGCAGCCCTCAGGGAATATCGCAGTTCTTC. Residues: CASSPQGISQFF.

The rearrangement uses TRBV20-1 and TRBJ2-1, with D maybe TRBD1 (5 bases). This CDR3 comprises 11 residues. Germline CDR1 DFQATT, CDR2 SNEGSKA (reference sequence). V dropped 7 bases and J dropped 10 bases, with 14 bases sitting between them. The CDR3 region is CSGSNRYEQFF. Written as DNA, the CDR3 is TGCAGTGGGTCGAACAGGTACGAGCAGTTCTTC.

This clonotype was seen a few times. The chain links TRBV7-2 to TRBJ2-1; D is uncertain. Germline CDR1 reads SGHTA; CDR2 reads FQGNSA. The CDR3 length is 11 residues. Trimming pared 2 bases from V and 9 bases from J, leaving 5 bases between. In DNA, the CDR3 is TGTGCCAGCAGCTTATATGGTGAGCAGTTCTTC. Translated, it gives CASSLYGEQFF.